The 26 T cell receptor beta chains reported below all come from one sample, sequenced in a study of shared clonotypes between healthy human individuals. Sequenced by immunoSEQ multiplex PCR; TCRdb stores in-frame clones only, minus some. The sample yields approximately 620,000 clones, roughly 97% seen once. Sequencing input: naive CD4+ T cells sorted from blood. Stated subset: CD45RA+ positively selected. The receptors here all came from a woman under 40 in good health.

J is TRBJ2-7 and V is TRBV27; weak D call: TRBD2 (6 bases). This CDR3 comprises 16 residues. V was pared by 3 bases and J by 5 bases, with 20 bases between. Germline lookup yields CDR1 MNHEY and CDR2 SMNVEV (reference sequence). The CDR3: CASSLDRAWRRDEQYF. CDR3 DNA: TGTGCCAGCAGTTTGGATCGGGCCTGGAGGAGGGACGAGCAGTACTTC.

The chain has TRBV10-3 and TRBJ2-6; the D gene could be TRBD1 or TRBD2 (6 bases each). CDR1 is ENHRY and CDR2 is SYGVKD in the germline V gene. V gave up 2 bases and J gave up 4 bases, with 12 bases separating them. The CDR3 is made up of 16 amino acids. CDR3 in DNA: TGTGCCATCAGTGAGGTATGGGGGGCCGGGGCCAACGTCCTGACTTTC. Its protein is CAISEVWGAGANVLTF.

The CDR3 is CASLGMGSSYEQYF. The CDR3 region has the DNA TGTGCCAGCCTGGGGATGGGGAGCTCCTACGAGCAGTACTTC. V gene TRBV28 combines with J gene TRBJ2-7; TRBD2 might be the D (5 bases). The CDR3 length is 14 residues. CDR1 is MDHEN and CDR2 is SYDVKM in the germline V gene. V gave up 8 bases and J gave up 0 bases, with 14 bases separating them. Variable domain in full (rest from reference TRBV28 and TRBJ2-7): DVKVTQSSRYLVKRTGEKVFLECVQDMDHENMFWYRQDPGLGLRLIYFSYDVKMKEKGDIPEGYSVSREKKERFSLILESASTNQTSMYLCASLGMGSSYEQYFGPGTRLTVT.

The chain uses TRBV11-2 and TRBJ2-7; D is undetermined. V was shortened by 4 bases and J by 2 bases, with 12 bases between the two germline ends. This CDR3 has 14 residues. Germline V gene data show CDR1 as SGHAT and CDR2 as FQNNGV. The CDR3 DNA is TGTGCCAGCAGCTCTGCCCTCAGCGCCTACGAGCAGTACTTC. Translated: CASSSALSAYEQYF. Full variable domain (outside the CDR3, taken from reference TRBV11-2 and TRBJ2-7): EAGVAQSPRYKIIEKRQSVAFWCNPISGHATLYWYQQILGQGPKLLIQFQNNGVVDDSQLPKDRFSAERLKGVDSTLKIQPAKLEDSAVYLCASSSALSAYEQYFGPGTRLTVT.

Of note for this clone: The same CDR3 arises from other DNA sequences in this sample as well. The V and J genes are TRBV7-9 and TRBJ2-2; no clear D gene. This CDR3 region has 13 residues. With 1 base removed from V and 1 base from J, the gap between germline ends came to 1 base. Germline-derived CDR1 and CDR2 are SEHNR and FQNEAQ (reference sequence). Here the CDR3 reads CASSLGNTGELFF. DNA for the CDR3: TGTGCCAGCAGCTTAGGGAACACCGGGGAGCTGTTTTTT. The entire variable domain, with the rest obtained from reference TRBV7-9 and TRBJ2-2, is as follows: DTGVSQNPRHKITKRGQNVTFRCDPISEHNRLYWYRQTLGQGPEFLTYFQNEAQLEKSRLLSDRFSAERPKGSFSTLEIQRTEQGDSAMYLCASSLGNTGELFFGEGSRLTVL.

This chain connects TRBV7-8 to TRBJ2-7; 10 positions agree with TRBD2. The germline V gene has CDR1 SGHVS and CDR2 FQNEAQ. The CDR3 runs to 13 residues. The ends lost 5 bases at V and 5 bases at J; junction bases unmatched: 3. The CDR3 region has the DNA TGTGCCAGCAGCCCAGGGACTAGCGACGAGCAGTACTTC. This codes for CASSPGTSDEQYF.

This clone was detected once. The CDR3 sequence is CASSPTGLVSETQYF. DNA of the CDR3: TGCGCCAGCAGCCCAACCGGACTAGTGAGTGAGACCCAGTACTTC. The V call is TRBV5-1, the J call TRBJ2-5, with 7 positions matching TRBD2. V shed 4 bases, J shed 5 bases, and the junction held 11 bases outside the gene matches. Germline values: CDR1 SGHRS, CDR2 YFSETQ. This CDR3 contains 15 residues.

Here the CDR3 reads CASSGTGGIGTEAFF. The CDR3 nucleotides are TGTGCCAGTTCCGGGACAGGGGGCATCGGCACTGAAGCTTTCTTT. The chain carries TRBV28 and TRBJ1-1, with 12 bases aligning to TRBD1. The CDR3 is made up of 15 amino acids. Germline-derived CDR1 and CDR2 are MDHEN and SYDVKM. Losses at the gene ends were 9 bases for V and 4 bases for J; bases not matched to a gene: 9.

The chain employs TRBV5-1 and TRBJ2-1; 7 bases agree with TRBD2. The trim removed 4 bases at V and 7 bases at J, leaving 11 bases unmatched. Germline V gene data show CDR1 as SGHRS and CDR2 as YFSETQ. The CDR3 extends over 15 amino acids. CDR3 sequence: CASSLRGLEGNEQFF. For the CDR3, the DNA is TGCGCCAGCAGCCTGAGAGGACTAGAAGGTAATGAGCAGTTCTTC.

CDR3 in amino acids: CASSLYPLAGHLTNEKLFF. The CDR3 bases are TGTGCCAGCAGTCTCTACCCCCTGGCGGGACACCTAACTAATGAAAAACTGTTTTTT. The chain couples TRBV28 to TRBJ1-4; D is perhaps TRBD1 (6 bases). The CDR3 has 19 amino acids. Per the germline V gene, CDR1 is MDHEN and CDR2 is SYDVKM. V was cut by 5 bases and J by 1 base, with 23 bases left in between.

This chain uses TRBV28 with TRBJ2-1; D is perhaps TRBD1 (7 bases). The CDR3 loop spans 15 amino acids. Germline values: CDR1 MDHEN, CDR2 SYDVKM. Deletions cut 6 bases from V and 1 base from J, with 13 bases between. This CDR3 reads CASRGGQASYNEQFF. Written as DNA, the CDR3 is TGTGCCAGCAGGGGAGGACAGGCTTCCTACAATGAGCAGTTCTTC.

The genes are TRBV4-1 and TRBJ2-3; D gene ambiguous. With 1 base removed from V and 6 bases from J, the gap between germline ends came to 8 bases. The CDR3 runs to 13 residues. Looked up from germline, CDR1 is MGHRA and CDR2 is YSYEKL. The CDR3 here is CASSQVYSDTQYF. Written as DNA, the CDR3 is TGCGCCAGCAGCCAAGTCTACTCGGATACGCAGTATTTT.

The chain recombines TRBV11-2 with TRBJ1-5; D is uncertain. This CDR3 has 12 amino acids. The germline V gene has CDR1 SGHAT and CDR2 FQNNGV. Trimming removed 4 bases from V and 4 bases from J, with 5 bases in between. Here the CDR3 DNA reads TGTGCCAGCAGCTATGGAAATCAGCCCCAGCATTTT. Amino acid sequence: CASSYGNQPQHF.

The count of this clone is one. The genes are TRBV2 and TRBJ2-2; the match to TRBD1 covers 8 bases. Trimming cost V 3 bases and J 7 bases; bases outside gene matches: 4. The length of the CDR3 is 14 residues. Per the germline V gene, CDR1 is SNHLY and CDR2 is FYNNEI. The CDR3 nucleotides are TGTGCCAGCAGTGACAGGGGGCGCATCGGGGAGCTGTTTTTT. It is translated as CASSDRGRIGELFF.

The chain recombines TRBV4-1 with TRBJ2-4; 7 bases are shared with TRBD1. This CDR3 spans 15 amino acids. Germline loops: CDR1 MGHRA, CDR2 YSYEKL. Trimming removed 4 bases from V and 1 base from J; junction bases left unmatched: 4. The CDR3 DNA reads as TGCGCCAGCAGCCGTACAGGGGAGGCCAAAAACATTCAGTACTTC. This translates into CASSRTGEAKNIQYF.

The J gene is TRBJ2-2, the V gene TRBV25-1, with D perhaps being TRBD1 or TRBD2 (6 bases each). The V end was cut by 1 base, the J end by 3 bases, with 12 bases between. CDR3 length: 16 residues. Germline V gene data show CDR1 as MGHDK and CDR2 as SYGVNS. In nucleotides, the CDR3 is TGTGCCAGCAGTGAATTTGGAGGGGGTCACACCGGGGAGCTGTTTTTT. Amino acid sequence: CASSEFGGGHTGELFF.

This CDR3 is CASSSDRGWQPQHF. The CDR3 DNA follows: TGTGCCAGCAGCTCGGACAGGGGTTGGCAGCCCCAGCATTTT. This sequence joins TRBV7-2 and TRBJ1-5; 9 positions match TRBD1. The CDR3 loop spans 14 amino acids. From germline, CDR1 is SGHTA and CDR2 FQGNSA. The ends lost 4 bases at V and 7 bases at J; junction bases unmatched: 5.

The chain combines TRBV2 with TRBJ2-7; 12 nucleotides agree with TRBD2. J gave up 3 bases and V 4 bases, and 10 bases lay outside the gene matches. Germline V CDR1 and CDR2: SNHLY, FYNNEI. There are 17 residues in the CDR3. CDR3 region: CASSARLAGELVYEQYF. The CDR3 DNA follows: TGTGCCAGCAGTGCTAGACTAGCGGGAGAGCTAGTCTACGAGCAGTACTTC.

This rearrangement joins TRBV29-1 to TRBJ2-1; no firm D call. The CDR3 is 14 amino acids. Germline CDR1 SQVTM, CDR2 ANQGSEA. Trimming pared 4 bases from V and 0 bases from J, leaving 10 bases between. The CDR3 sequence: CSVGFSSSYNEQFF. The CDR3, as DNA: TGCAGCGTTGGGTTCTCCAGCTCCTACAATGAGCAGTTCTTC.

V and J are TRBV6-7 and TRBJ2-5, with a tentative D call TRBD1 (6 bases). TRBV6-7 is sorted into the ORF group, with uncertain function. The CDR3 sequence is 15 residues long. The germline V and J ends were trimmed by 5 bases and 1 base, with 14 bases remaining between them. CDR3 sequence: CASSARDKGQETQYF. CDR3 bases: TGTGCCAGCAGTGCCCGGGACAAGGGCCAAGAGACCCAGTACTTC.

This chain connects TRBV5-8 to TRBJ2-2, with 7 bases that match TRBD1. This CDR3 has 15 amino acids. Germline assignment: CDR1 SGHTS and CDR2 YDEGEE. V lost 2 bases and J lost 7; bases outside the gene matches: 8. DNA for the CDR3: TGTGCCAGCAGCTTTCGAGGGACAGTCGACGGGGAGCTGTTTTTT. Amino acid sequence: CASSFRGTVDGELFF.

The chain couples TRBV2 to TRBJ2-7; 9 bases agree with TRBD2. The V gene's germline CDR1 is SNHLY and CDR2 FYNNEI. The J segment lost 3 bases and the V segment lost 6 bases, leaving 15 bases of the junction unmatched. The CDR3 contains 17 residues. The CDR3 DNA follows: TGTGCCAGCAGGGAGAGGATAGCGGGAGAAAGACTCTACGAGCAGTACTTC. Its protein product is CASRERIAGERLYEQYF.

J is TRBJ1-6 and V is TRBV4-2; 8 positions match TRBD1. This CDR3 is 15 amino acids long. The J segment lost 9 bases and the V segment lost 1 base, leaving 5 bases of the junction unmatched. Germline values: CDR1 LGHNA, CDR2 YNFKEQ. CDR3 nucleotide sequence: TGTGCCAGCAGCCAAGTGGACAGGGTCGGTTCACCCCTCCACTTT. Amino acid sequence: CASSQVDRVGSPLHF.

This chain connects TRBV28 to TRBJ1-1; weak D call: TRBD1 (6 bases). This CDR3 has 18 residues. CDR1 is MDHEN and CDR2 is SYDVKM in the germline V gene. Trimming stripped 3 bases from V and 4 bases from J, with 24 bases between. CDR3 nucleotide sequence: TGTGCCAGCAGTTTCGTACTAGCCCCCCCAGGGGCGGGCACTGAAGCTTTCTTT. This gives the protein CASSFVLAPPGAGTEAFF.

This clone was picked up one time. J is TRBJ2-7 and V is TRBV7-9; TRBD1 aligns across 8 bases. The germline V gene has CDR1 SEHNR and CDR2 FQNEAQ (reference sequence). The CDR3 is 15 residues long. V shed 5 bases, J shed 1 base, and the junction held 7 bases outside the gene matches. This chain's CDR3 is CASSQRTGPSYEQYF. The DNA for the CDR3 is TGTGCCAGCAGCCAGCGGACAGGGCCATCCTACGAGCAGTACTTC.

V usage is TRBV19 and J usage is TRBJ1-5; D gene uncertain. Trimming shortened V by 0 bases and J by 3 bases, and 6 bases separated the two germline ends. CDR1 and CDR2 (germline): LNHDA, SQIVND (reference sequence). The CDR3 totals 14 residues. CDR3 sequence reads: CASSIDWVNQPQHF. CDR3 in DNA: TGTGCCAGTAGTATAGATTGGGTCAATCAGCCCCAGCATTTT.